This T cell receptor beta chain is from a study of blood T cell repertoires in COVID-19. Background on the study: Acute and convalescent COVID-19 specimens originated in the United States, Italy and Spain.

The CDR3 contains 13 residues. Trimming pared 8 bases from V and 4 bases from J, leaving 18 bases between. From germline, CDR1 is SQVTM and CDR2 ANQGSEA. This clone has at least ten counts. Clones were sequenced by immunoSEQ multiplex PCR, and TCRdb holds only the in-frame ones, with some missing. The table includes about 170,000 clones, more than 65% detected once. The V and J genes are TRBV29-1 and TRBJ2-7; TRBD2 is a possible D gene (5 bases). This receptor was obtained from a man aged 65 to 79 with active or convalescent COVID-19. What was sequenced was peripheral blood. In DNA, the CDR3 is TGCAGCACCCGGACCCTCCCGGGGTACGAGCAGTACTTC. It yields the protein CSTRTLPGYEQYF.